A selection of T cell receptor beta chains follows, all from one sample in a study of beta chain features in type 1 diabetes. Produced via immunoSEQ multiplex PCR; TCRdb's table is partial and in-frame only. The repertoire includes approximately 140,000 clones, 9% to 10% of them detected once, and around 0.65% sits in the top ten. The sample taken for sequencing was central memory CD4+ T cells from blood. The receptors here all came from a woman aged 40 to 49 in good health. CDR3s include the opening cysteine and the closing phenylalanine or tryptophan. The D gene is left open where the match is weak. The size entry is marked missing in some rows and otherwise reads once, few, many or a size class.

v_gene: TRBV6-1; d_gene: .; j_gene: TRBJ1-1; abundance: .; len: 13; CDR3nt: TGTGCCAGCAGTGAAACACTACAGGGTTCGGCTTTCTTT; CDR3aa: CASSETLQGSAFF
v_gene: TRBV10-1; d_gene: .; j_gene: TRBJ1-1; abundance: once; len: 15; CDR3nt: TGCGCCAGCAGCCCCGGTCGGGCAGGGGACACTGAAGCTTTCTTT; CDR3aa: CASSPGRAGDTEAFF
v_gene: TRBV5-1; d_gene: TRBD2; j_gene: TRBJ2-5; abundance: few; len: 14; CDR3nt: TGCGCCAGCAGCAGCGGGACCCCCCAAGAGACCCAGTACTTC; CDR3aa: CASSSGTPQETQYF
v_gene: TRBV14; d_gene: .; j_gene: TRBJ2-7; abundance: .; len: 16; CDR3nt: TGTGCCAGCAGCCAAGAGGCGGGATCTGGGCGGTACGAGCAGTACTTC; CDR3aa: CASSQEAGSGRYEQYF
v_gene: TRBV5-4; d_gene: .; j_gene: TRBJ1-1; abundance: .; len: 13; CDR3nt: TGTGCCAGCAGCTTGGGGGGCAGGGCTCGAGCTTTCTTT; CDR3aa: CASSLGGRARAFF
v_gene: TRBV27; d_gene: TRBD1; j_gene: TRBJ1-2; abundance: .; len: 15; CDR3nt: TGTGCCAGCAGCCGGACAGGGTCTGAAATCCGTGGCTACACCTTC; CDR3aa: CASSRTGSEIRGYTF
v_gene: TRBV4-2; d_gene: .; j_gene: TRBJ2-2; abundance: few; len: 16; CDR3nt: TGTGCCAGCAGCCAAAATGACAGGACGAACACCGGGGAGCTGTTTTTT; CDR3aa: CASSQNDRTNTGELFF
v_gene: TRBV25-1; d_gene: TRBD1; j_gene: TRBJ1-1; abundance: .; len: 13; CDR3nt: TGTGCCAGCAGGGGGACAGGGCGGACTGAAGCTTTCTTT; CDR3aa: CASRGTGRTEAFF
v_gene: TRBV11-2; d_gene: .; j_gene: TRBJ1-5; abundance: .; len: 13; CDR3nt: TGTGCCAGCAGTCCTAACCCGTATCAGCCCCAGCATTTT; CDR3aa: CASSPNPYQPQHF
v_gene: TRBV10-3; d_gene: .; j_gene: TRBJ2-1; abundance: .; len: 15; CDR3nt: TGTGCCACCACCTCAAGGCAGCGCCCGGACAATGAGCAGTTCTTC; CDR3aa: CATTSRQRPDNEQFF
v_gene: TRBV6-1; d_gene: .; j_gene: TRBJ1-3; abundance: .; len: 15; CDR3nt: TGTGCCAGCCTAAGCCAGCGGCCAGGAGGAAACACCATATATTTT; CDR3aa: CASLSQRPGGNTIYF
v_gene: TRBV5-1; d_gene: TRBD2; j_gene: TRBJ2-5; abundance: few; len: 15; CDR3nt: TGCGCCAGCAGCTCAGCGGGGGGATCCCAAGAGACCCAGTACTTC; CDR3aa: CASSSAGGSQETQYF
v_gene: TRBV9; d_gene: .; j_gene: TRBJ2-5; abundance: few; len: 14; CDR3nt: TGTGCCAGCAGCGTAGAGAACAGCCGCGCGACCCAGTACTTC; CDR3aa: CASSVENSRATQYF
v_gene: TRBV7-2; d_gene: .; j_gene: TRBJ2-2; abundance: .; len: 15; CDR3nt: TGTGCCAGCAGCACCGACAAGATTTTCACCGGGGAGCTGTTTTTT; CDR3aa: CASSTDKIFTGELFF
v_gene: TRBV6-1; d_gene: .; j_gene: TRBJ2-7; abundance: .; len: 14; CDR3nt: TGTGCCAGCAGGGACGAGGACTTCTCCTACGAGCAGTACTTC; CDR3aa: CASRDEDFSYEQYF
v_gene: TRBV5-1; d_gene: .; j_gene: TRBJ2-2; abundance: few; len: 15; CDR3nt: TGCGCCAGCAGGGAGGGGACGGCGAACACCGGGGAGCTGTTTTTT; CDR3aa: CASREGTANTGELFF
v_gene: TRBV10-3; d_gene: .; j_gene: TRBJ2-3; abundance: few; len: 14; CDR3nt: TGTGCCATCAGTGACCGGCGGACAACAGATACGCAGTATTTT; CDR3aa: CAISDRRTTDTQYF
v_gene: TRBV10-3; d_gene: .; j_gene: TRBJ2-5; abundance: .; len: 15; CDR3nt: TGTGCCATCAGTGACTATGGCACAGCTCAAGAGACCCAGTACTTC; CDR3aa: CAISDYGTAQETQYF
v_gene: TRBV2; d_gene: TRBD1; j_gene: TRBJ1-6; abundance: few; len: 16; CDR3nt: TGTGCCAGCAGAACCGGGACAGGGACAGGCAATTCACCCCTCCACTTT; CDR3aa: CASRTGTGTGNSPLHF
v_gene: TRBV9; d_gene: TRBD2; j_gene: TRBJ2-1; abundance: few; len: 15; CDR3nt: TGTGCCAGCAGCGTAGGGCTAGCGGGGAACAATGAGCAGTTCTTC; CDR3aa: CASSVGLAGNNEQFF
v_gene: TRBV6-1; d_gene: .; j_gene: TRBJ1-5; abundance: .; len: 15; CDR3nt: TGTGCCAGCAGTCAAGCCGGGTCGAATAATCAGCCCCAGCATTTT; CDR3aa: CASSQAGSNNQPQHF
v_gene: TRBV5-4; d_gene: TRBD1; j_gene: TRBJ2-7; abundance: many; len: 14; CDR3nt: TGTGCCAGCAGCGGTCGACAGGGGGTCGACGAGCAGTACTTC; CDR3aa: CASSGRQGVDEQYF
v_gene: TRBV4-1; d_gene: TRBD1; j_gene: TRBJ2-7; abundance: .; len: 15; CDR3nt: TGCGCCAGCAGCCACACAGGGGTGAGCCGAGACGAGCAGTACTTC; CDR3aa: CASSHTGVSRDEQYF
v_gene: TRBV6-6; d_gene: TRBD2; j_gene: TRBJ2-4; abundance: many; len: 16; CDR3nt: TGTGCCAGCATTCCGGGACTAGGACTAGCCAAAAACATTCAGTACTTC; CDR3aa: CASIPGLGLAKNIQYF
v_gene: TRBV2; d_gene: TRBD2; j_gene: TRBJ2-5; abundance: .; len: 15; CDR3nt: TGTGCCAGCAGAAGACTAGCGGGGACCCGAGAGACCCAGTACTTC; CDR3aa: CASRRLAGTRETQYF
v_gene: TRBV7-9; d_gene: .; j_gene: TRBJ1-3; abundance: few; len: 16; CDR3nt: TGTGCCAGCAGATTCGGGAGTCCGGACTTTGGAAACACCATATATTTT; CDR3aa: CASRFGSPDFGNTIYF
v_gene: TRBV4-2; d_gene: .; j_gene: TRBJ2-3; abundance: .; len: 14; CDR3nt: TGTGCCAGCAGCCAAGATTCAGGAACAGATACGCAGTATTTT; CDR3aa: CASSQDSGTDTQYF